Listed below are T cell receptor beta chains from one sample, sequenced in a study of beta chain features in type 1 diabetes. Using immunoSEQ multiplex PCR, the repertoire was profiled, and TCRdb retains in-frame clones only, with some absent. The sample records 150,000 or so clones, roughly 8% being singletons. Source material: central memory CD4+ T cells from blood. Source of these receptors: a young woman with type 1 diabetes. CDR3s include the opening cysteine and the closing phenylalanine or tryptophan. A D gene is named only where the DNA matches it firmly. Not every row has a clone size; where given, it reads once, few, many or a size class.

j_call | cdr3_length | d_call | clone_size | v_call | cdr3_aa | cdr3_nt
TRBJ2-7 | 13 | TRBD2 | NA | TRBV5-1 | CASSSGLANEQYF | TGCGCCAGCAGCTCGGGACTAGCGAACGAGCAGTACTTC
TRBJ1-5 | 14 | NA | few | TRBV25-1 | CATWSQECDQPQHF | TGTGCCACCTGGTCACAGGAATGCGATCAGCCCCAGCATTTT
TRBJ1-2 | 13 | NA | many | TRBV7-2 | CASSPDIGYGYTF | TGTGCCAGCAGCCCCGACATCGGCTATGGCTACACCTTC
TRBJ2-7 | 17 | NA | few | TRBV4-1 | CASSQGLPQAFSYEQYF | TGCGCCAGCAGCCAAGGTTTGCCCCAAGCTTTTTCCTACGAGCAGTACTTC
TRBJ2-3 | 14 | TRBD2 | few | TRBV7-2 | CASRLSGSTDTQYF | TGTGCCAGCAGACTTAGCGGGAGCACAGATACGCAGTATTTT
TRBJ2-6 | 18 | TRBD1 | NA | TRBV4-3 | CASSQQRQGGSGANVLTF | TGCGCCAGCAGCCAACAAAGACAGGGGGGGTCTGGGGCCAACGTCCTGACTTTC
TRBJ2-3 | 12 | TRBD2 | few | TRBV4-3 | CASSRGGRGQYF | TGCGCCAGCAGCCGTGGCGGGAGGGGGCAGTATTTT
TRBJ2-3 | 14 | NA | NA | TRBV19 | CASSRERHTDTQYF | TGTGCCAGTAGTCGGGAGCGACACACAGATACGCAGTATTTT
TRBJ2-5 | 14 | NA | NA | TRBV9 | CASSVEGVWETQYF | TGTGCCAGCAGCGTAGAGGGGGTATGGGAGACCCAGTACTTC
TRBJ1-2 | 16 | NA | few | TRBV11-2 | CASSLDQWEGLYGYTF | TGTGCCAGCAGCTTAGATCAGTGGGAGGGGTTGTATGGCTACACCTTC
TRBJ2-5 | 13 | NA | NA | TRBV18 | CASSPNFGETQYF | TGTGCCAGCTCACCCAATTTCGGGGAGACCCAGTACTTC
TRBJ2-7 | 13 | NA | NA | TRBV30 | CAWAGRGTYEQYF | TGTGCCTGGGCGGGGAGAGGGACCTACGAGCAGTACTTC
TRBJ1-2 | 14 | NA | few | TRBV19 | CASQSSDLPYGYTF | TGTGCCAGTCAGAGTAGCGACCTCCCCTATGGCTACACCTTC
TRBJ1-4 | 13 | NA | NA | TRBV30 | CAWSFQGNEKLFF | TGTGCCTGGAGTTTTCAGGGTAATGAAAAACTGTTTTTT
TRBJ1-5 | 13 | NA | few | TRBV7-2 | CASSIRGDQPQHF | TGTGCCAGCAGCATTCGGGGTGACCAGCCCCAGCATTTT
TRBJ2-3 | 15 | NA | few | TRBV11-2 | CASSFWVERPDTQYF | TGTGCCAGCAGCTTTTGGGTGGAGCGGCCAGATACGCAGTATTTT
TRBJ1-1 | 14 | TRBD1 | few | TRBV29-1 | CSVDDPGQGTEAFF | TGCAGCGTTGATGATCCGGGACAGGGAACTGAAGCTTTCTTT
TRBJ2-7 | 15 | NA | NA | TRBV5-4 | CASSLASQGLYEQYF | TGTGCCAGCAGCTTGGCCTCCCAGGGTCTCTACGAGCAGTACTTC
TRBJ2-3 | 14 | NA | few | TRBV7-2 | CASSLGYSTDTQYF | TGTGCCAGCAGCTTGGGCTATAGCACAGATACGCAGTATTTT
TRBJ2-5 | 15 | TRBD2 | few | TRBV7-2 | CASSSMGLAEETQYF | TGTGCCAGCAGCAGCATGGGACTAGCAGAAGAGACCCAGTACTTC
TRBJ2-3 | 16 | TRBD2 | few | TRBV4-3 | CASSQASGANSDTQYF | TGCGCCAGCAGCCAAGCTAGCGGGGCCAACTCAGATACGCAGTATTTT
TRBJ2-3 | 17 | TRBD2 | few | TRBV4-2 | CASSLRVTSGWEDTQYF | TGTGCCAGCAGCCTCAGGGTGACTAGCGGGTGGGAAGATACGCAGTATTTT
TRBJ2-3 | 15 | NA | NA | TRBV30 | CAWGGVGRSTDTQYF | TGTGCCTGGGGAGGGGTAGGGAGGTCAACAGATACGCAGTATTTT
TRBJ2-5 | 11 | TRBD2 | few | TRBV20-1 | CSAGGLAGHYF | TGCAGTGCTGGTGGACTAGCGGGCCATTACTTC
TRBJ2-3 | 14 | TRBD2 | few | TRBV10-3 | CAISRTSMADTQYF | TGTGCCATCAGCCGGACTAGCATGGCAGATACGCAGTATTTT
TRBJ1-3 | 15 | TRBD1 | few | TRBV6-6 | CASTRQGDSGNTIYF | TGTGCCAGCACTCGACAGGGAGACTCTGGAAACACCATATATTTT
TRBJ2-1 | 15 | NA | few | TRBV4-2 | CASSQEGLDYNEQFF | TGTGCCAGCAGCCAAGAGGGACTCGACTACAATGAGCAGTTCTTC
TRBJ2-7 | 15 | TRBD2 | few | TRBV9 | CASSVGALAGVEQYF | TGTGCCAGCAGCGTAGGGGCCCTAGCGGGAGTCGAGCAGTACTTC
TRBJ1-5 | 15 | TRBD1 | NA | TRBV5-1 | CASSSLDRGNQPQHF | TGCGCCAGCAGCTCGTTGGACAGGGGGAATCAGCCCCAGCATTTT
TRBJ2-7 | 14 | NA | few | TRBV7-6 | CASSERQASYEQYF | TGTGCCAGCAGCGAACGACAGGCCTCCTACGAGCAGTACTTC
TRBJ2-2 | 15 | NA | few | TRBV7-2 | CASSEEGGRTGELFF | TGTGCCAGCAGCGAGGAGGGGGGGCGGACCGGGGAGCTGTTTTTT
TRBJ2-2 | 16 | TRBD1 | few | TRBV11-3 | CASSLSLGQGPRALFF | TGTGCCAGCAGCTTAAGCCTCGGACAGGGGCCACGAGCGCTGTTTTTT
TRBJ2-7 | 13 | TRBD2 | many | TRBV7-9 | CASSLEAGAEQYF | TGTGCCAGCAGCTTAGAGGCGGGAGCCGAGCAGTACTTC
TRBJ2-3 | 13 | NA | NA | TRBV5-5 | CASSRQSGDTQYF | TGTGCCAGCAGTCGACAGTCAGGGGATACGCAGTATTTT
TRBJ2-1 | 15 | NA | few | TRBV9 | CASSVGDPRSVEQFF | TGTGCCAGCAGCGTAGGAGATCCCCGCTCGGTTGAGCAGTTCTTC
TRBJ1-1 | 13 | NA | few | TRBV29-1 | CSTPGILNTEAFF | TGCAGCACACCAGGGATCTTGAACACTGAAGCTTTCTTT